This entry lists 12 T cell receptor beta chains sequenced from one sample in a study of T cell repertoires in cytomegalovirus infection (dated by TCRdb to between 2019 and 2020). The sequencer listed for this sample is Illumina HiSeq 1500. Using fastp trimming at Q25 and MiXCR clonotype assembly, TCRdb reanalyzed the public sequencing data and kept in-frame beta chains. Here each entry gathers all rows of one CDR3 protein and keeps the most common genes and DNA. The sample has some 440,000 distinct CDR3 sequences on record, approximately 33% of them singletons. The ten largest clones add up to approximately 14% of the sample. Sample: PBMCs. These receptors were taken from a human donor in good health (CMV status not recorded). Some clones in this sample may be carry-over from other donors' samples.

This clonotype was observed a few times. The J gene is TRBJ2-5, the V gene TRBV7-9; D may be TRBD2 (5 bases). The V end was cut by 5 bases, the J end by 3 bases, with 10 bases between. The CDR3 length is 13 residues. Germline loops: CDR1 SEHNR, CDR2 FQNEAQ (reference sequence). The CDR3, as DNA: TGTGCCAGCAGCCCGGACGGGGAAGAGACCCAGTACTTC. Protein sequence: CASSPDGEETQYF.

This clonotype was observed a handful of times. The V and J genes are TRBV4-3 and TRBJ1-1; D ambiguous. V gave up 0 bases and J gave up 1 base, with 15 bases separating them. This CDR3 spans 17 amino acids. Germline V lookup: CDR1 LGHNA, CDR2 YSLEER. The CDR3 spells CASSQEVPGLQNTEAFF. The CDR3, as DNA: TGCGCCAGCAGCCAAGAGGTTCCTGGGCTCCAGAACACTGAAGCTTTCTTT.

The chain employs TRBV28 and TRBJ1-3; perhaps TRBD1 as D (6 bases). Germline V lookup: CDR1 MDHEN, CDR2 SYDVKM. There are 16 residues in the CDR3. V gave up 5 bases and J gave up 3 bases, with 17 bases separating them. In nucleotides, the CDR3 is TGTGCCAGCAGTGCTAACAGGGTTGAATTTGGAAACACCATATATTTT. It translates to CASSANRVEFGNTIYF.

This clonotype showed up many times. V gene TRBV10-2 combines with J gene TRBJ1-4, with no clear D. The germline CDR1 and CDR2 sequences are WSHSY and SAAADI. The CDR3 runs 14 residues. The V end lost 4 bases, the J end lost 4 bases, and 10 bases lay between the germline ends. CDR3 bases: TGCGCCAGCAGTGTTGACGGTTATAATGAAAAACTGTTTTTT. Translating gives CASSVDGYNEKLFF.

This clonotype was counted only a few times. The gene calls are TRBV24-1 and TRBJ2-3, with 8 bases that match TRBD2. Germline V CDR1 and CDR2: KGHDR, SFDVKD. V was pared by 5 bases and J by 5 bases, with 8 bases of the junction left unmatched. The CDR3 has 15 residues. CDR3 protein: CATSVTGGPGDTQYF. CDR3 nucleotide sequence: TGTGCCACCAGTGTAACGGGGGGGCCGGGAGATACGCAGTATTTT.

This clonotype came up many times. The chain has TRBV7-8 and TRBJ1-4; TRBD1 might be the D (6 bases). CDR1 and CDR2 (germline): SGHVS, FQNEAQ. Deletions cut 5 bases from V and 5 bases from J, with 15 bases between. The CDR3 covers 15 residues. In nucleotides, the CDR3 is TGTGCCAGCAGCCACAGGGTGGGGCACAATGAAAAACTGTTTTTT. It yields the protein CASSHRVGHNEKLFF. Filled out from reference TRBV7-8 and TRBJ1-4, the complete variable domain reads GAGVSQSPRYKVAKRGQDVALRCDPISGHVSLFWYQQALGQGPEFLTYFQNEAQLDKSGLPSDRFFAERPEGSVSTLKIQRTQQEDSAVYLCASSHRVGHNEKLFFGSGTQLSVL.

This clonotype was seen many times. V and J are TRBV6-1 and TRBJ1-6; D is unclear. CDR3 length: 14 residues. V was cut by 5 bases and J by 9 bases, with 14 bases left in between. Germline loops: CDR1 MNHNS, CDR2 SASEGT. CDR3: CASSSEWRGSPLHF. DNA of the CDR3: TGTGCCAGCAGTAGTGAATGGCGAGGTTCACCCCTCCACTTT.

J is TRBJ2-1 and V is TRBV6-5, with 11 positions matching TRBD2. Germline assignment: CDR1 MNHEY and CDR2 SVGAGI. Losses at the gene ends were 6 bases for V and 4 bases for J; bases not matched to a gene: 14. The CDR3 covers 18 residues. The chain's CDR3 is CASRYRPSGGSKYNEQFF. The CDR3 DNA is TGTGCCAGCAGATACCGGCCTAGCGGGGGGTCCAAATACAATGAGCAGTTCTTC.

The V call is TRBV12-3 or TRBV12-4, the J call TRBJ2-1; TRBD1 aligns across 7 bases. The ends lost 8 bases at V and 2 bases at J; junction bases unmatched: 3. This CDR3 is built from 13 residues. The CDR3 DNA follows: TGTGCCAGCCGACAGGGAGCCTACAATGAGCAGTTCTTC. This translates into CASRQGAYNEQFF.

This clonotype was recorded many times. V gene TRBV7-2 combines with J gene TRBJ2-1; a possible D gene is TRBD1 (5 bases). The V and J ends lost 3 bases and 4 bases respectively, with 13 bases between them. The CDR3 consists of 15 residues. Looked up from germline, CDR1 is SGHTA and CDR2 is FQGNSA. CDR3 sequence (DNA): TGTGCCAGCAGCTTTCAGGGTAGGCTTTACAATGAGCAGTTCTTC. Translation gives CASSFQGRLYNEQFF.

Only a few counts were recorded for this clonotype. J is TRBJ2-5 and V is TRBV6-2 or TRBV6-3, with no clear D. Germline CDR1 MNHEY, CDR2 SVGEGT. CDR3 length equals 12 residues. Trimming left V 10 bases short and J 5 bases short, with 14 bases between. DNA of the CDR3: TGTGCCACCAGGAATAGGTGGGAGACCCAGTACTTC. As protein: CATRNRWETQYF.

J is TRBJ2-1 and V is TRBV5-1; 9 nucleotides agree with TRBD1. J gave up 10 bases and V 4 bases, and 12 bases lay outside the gene matches. Germline V gives CDR1 SGHRS, CDR2 YFSETQ. CDR3 length: 15 amino acids. Here the CDR3 DNA reads TGCGCCAGCAGCCCGGGACAGGGAGTCTATTTGGAGCAGTTCTTC. Its translation: CASSPGQGVYLEQFF.